The 30 T cell receptor beta chains below were found in one sample sequenced in a study of blood T cell repertoires in COVID-19. Using immunoSEQ multiplex PCR, the repertoire was profiled, and TCRdb retains in-frame clones only, with some absent. Of some 96,000 clones listed, under 90% are singletons. What was sequenced was peripheral blood. The receptors were gathered from a human donor in a cohort sampled during active COVID-19.

The chain joins TRBV12-3 or TRBV12-4 to TRBJ2-3; the D is unclear. V was shortened by 3 bases and J by 6 bases, with 4 bases between the two germline ends. CDR3 length equals 11 residues. The CDR3 reads CASSLRDTQYF. The CDR3 region has the DNA TGTGCCAGCAGTTTGAGGGATACGCAGTATTTT.

The chain joins TRBV18 to TRBJ2-5, with 9 bases aligning to TRBD2. The closer fit of TRBJ2-7 to the DNA end suggests the J call may be wrong. The length of the CDR3 is 15 residues. CDR1 and CDR2 (germline): KGHSH, LQKENI. In DNA, the CDR3 is TGTGCCAGCTCACCATCCGGGACTAGCCTCCGCGAGCAGTACTTC. It encodes CASSPSGTSLREQYF.

The rearrangement joins TRBV27 to TRBJ2-3; 12 bases fit TRBD1. CDR1 and CDR2 from the germline V gene are MNHEY and SMNVEV (reference sequence). With V trimmed by 6 bases and J by 3 bases, 7 bases remained unmatched. CDR3 length equals 16 residues. The CDR3 DNA is TGTGCCAGCAGCGTTTGGGACAGGGGGCTTACAGATACGCAGTATTTT. This translates into CASSVWDRGLTDTQYF.

The chain combines TRBV5-1 with TRBJ1-3; 7 bases line up with TRBD1. V lost 3 bases, J lost 0 bases, and 3 bases stayed unmatched. The CDR3 loop spans 15 amino acids. CDR1 is SGHRS, CDR2 YFSETQ, per germline. CDR3 bases: TGCGCCAGCAGCTCCCGGGACAGCTCTGGAAACACCATATATTTT. Encoded protein: CASSSRDSSGNTIYF.

CDR3 DNA: TGTGCCAGCAGTACCTTGGGGACAGGAGATTACGAGCAGTACTTC. Residues: CASSTLGTGDYEQYF. The V and J genes are TRBV6-2 or TRBV6-3 and TRBJ2-7, with 8 bases identical to TRBD1. The CDR3 loop spans 15 amino acids. Germline V gives CDR1 MNHEY, CDR2 SVGEGT. V dropped 5 bases and J dropped 4; count of bases not matched to a gene: 10.

The chain recombines TRBV5-1 with TRBJ2-3; 11 bases are shared with TRBD2. Unmatched junction bases numbered 3, after V lost 6 bases and J lost 0 bases. The CDR3 extends over 15 amino acids. Germline V CDR1 and CDR2: SGHRS, YFSETQ. CDR3 sequence: CASTTSGTSTDTQYF. DNA for the CDR3: TGCGCCAGCACGACTAGCGGGACTAGCACAGATACGCAGTATTTT.

The chain has TRBV18 and TRBJ2-5; 15 positions match TRBD2. The CDR3 is 19 amino acids. The germline V gene has CDR1 KGHSH and CDR2 LQKENI. With 3 bases clipped from V and 0 bases from J, the junction kept 8 bases outside the gene matches. The CDR3 DNA reads TGTGCCAGCTCACCCACTTGGACTAGCGGGAGGGAGTACCAAGAGACCCAGTACTTC. Translation gives CASSPTWTSGREYQETQYF. The full variable domain, in which reference TRBV18 and TRBJ2-5 provide the parts outside the CDR3, is NAGVMQNPRHLVRRRGQEARLRCSPMKGHSHVYWYRQLPEEGLKFMVYLQKENIIDESGMPKERFSAEFPKEGPSILRIQQVVRGDSAAYFCASSPTWTSGREYQETQYFGPGTRLLVL.

The CDR3, as DNA: TGTGCCACCAGCAGGGGTCCTCCATACAATGAGCAGTTCTTC. It translates to CATSRGPPYNEQFF. V gene TRBV24-1 combines with J gene TRBJ2-1; TRBD1 might be the D (6 bases). The CDR3 has 14 residues. CDR1 and CDR2 from the germline V gene are KGHDR and SFDVKD. Trimming cost V 7 bases and J 4 bases, with 13 bases left between them.

This clone showed up just a few times. The chain has TRBV7-2 and TRBJ2-5; D is ambiguous. Germline V gene lookup returns CDR1 SGHTA and CDR2 FQGNSA. CDR3 length: 14 amino acids. The V end lost 5 bases, the J end lost 5 bases, and 15 bases lay between the germline ends. CDR3 region: CASSGFGNGETQYF. The CDR3 nucleotides are TGTGCCAGCAGCGGATTTGGCAACGGGGAGACCCAGTACTTC. Looking up the rest from reference TRBV7-2 and TRBJ2-5 gives the full variable domain: GAGVSQSPSNKVTEKGKDVELRCDPISGHTALYWYRQSLGQGLEFLIYFQGNSAPDKSGLPSDRFSAERTGGSVSTLTIQRTQQEDSAVYLCASSGFGNGETQYFGPGTRLLVL.

The V call is TRBV3-1 (or the pseudogene TRBV3-2), the J call TRBJ2-3; TRBD2 agrees at 9 bases. The germline V gene has CDR1 LGHDT and CDR2 YNNKEL (reference sequence). The CDR3 spans 15 residues. The ends lost 3 bases at V and 3 bases at J; junction bases unmatched: 4. In DNA form, the CDR3 reads TGTGCCAGCAGCCACCCGGGACTAGCAACAGATACGCAGTATTTT. Translated: CASSHPGLATDTQYF.

J is TRBJ2-3 and V is TRBV6-5; 7 bases match TRBD2. V lost 6 bases, J lost 3 bases, and 6 bases stayed unmatched. The germline V gene encodes CDR1 MNHEY and CDR2 SVGAGI. The CDR3 has 14 amino acids. This chain's CDR3 is CASRAAGVTDTQYF. CDR3 in DNA: TGTGCCAGCAGGGCGGCGGGAGTTACAGATACGCAGTATTTT.

This clone was seen a single time. As DNA, the CDR3 is TGTGCCAGCTCACCCAAAGGCCTAGCGGGGTACGCCTACAATGAGCAGTTCTTC. It translates to CASSPKGLAGYAYNEQFF. The genes are TRBV18 and TRBJ2-1; TRBD2 matches at 9 bases. The trim removed 3 bases at V and 2 bases at J, leaving 11 bases unmatched. This CDR3 comprises 18 residues. Germline CDR1 and CDR2: KGHSH and LQKENI.

This chain links TRBV25-1 with TRBJ2-4; 7 bases are shared with TRBD2. The CDR3 covers 16 residues. Germline lookup yields CDR1 MGHDK and CDR2 SYGVNS. V gave up 3 bases and J gave up 0 bases; unmatched junction bases: 5. CDR3 sequence reads: CASSEASGVAKNIQYF. DNA for the CDR3: TGTGCCAGCAGTGAGGCTAGCGGAGTAGCCAAAAACATTCAGTACTTC.

The chain employs TRBV11-2 and TRBJ2-7; D may be TRBD2 (6 bases). CDR1 and CDR2 (germline): SGHAT, FQNNGV. The CDR3 is 17 residues long. Between the trimmed V and J ends, which lost 1 base and 1 base, there was a span of 17 bases. The CDR3 protein is CASSLGRGRGGSYEQYF. The CDR3 nucleotides are TGTGCCAGCAGCTTAGGGCGCGGGCGGGGAGGATCCTACGAGCAGTACTTC.

The chain links TRBV6-5 to TRBJ1-2; 9 bases match TRBD1. Germline assignment: CDR1 MNHEY and CDR2 SVGAGI. This CDR3 has 14 residues. V dropped 5 bases and J dropped 7; count of bases not matched to a gene: 8. CDR3 region: CASSPGTGTGGYTF. In nucleotides, the CDR3 is TGTGCCAGCAGTCCAGGGACAGGGACGGGTGGCTACACCTTC.

The V call is TRBV7-8, the J call TRBJ1-6; TRBD1 agrees at 9 bases. The germline gives CDR1 SGHVS, CDR2 FQNEAQ. CDR3 length: 16 amino acids. V lost 4 bases to trimming and J lost 7 bases; unmatched junction nucleotides: 8. The CDR3 DNA reads TGTGCCAGCAGCTCCCAACAGGGGGCGAAAAATTCACCCCTCCACTTT. Its protein product is CASSSQQGAKNSPLHF.

The genes are TRBV9 and TRBJ1-3; 9 bases match TRBD1. The germline V gene encodes CDR1 SGDLS and CDR2 YYNGEE. The junction had 3 bases not matched to a gene; V was cut back by 4 bases and J by 4 bases. The CDR3 is 14 residues long. This CDR3 is CASSNRGPGNTIYF. The CDR3 DNA reads TGTGCCAGCAGCAACAGGGGGCCCGGAAACACCATATATTTT.

This rearrangement joins TRBV7-2 to TRBJ2-7; tentatively, D is TRBD1 (5 bases). Trimming removed 8 bases at V and 3 bases at J, with 8 bases between. The CDR3 has 11 residues. Germline V lookup: CDR1 SGHTA, CDR2 FQGNSA. The CDR3 nucleotides are TGTGCCAGCGCCAGGGACTACGAGCAGTACTTC. Encoded protein: CASARDYEQYF.

This clone was picked up a small number of times. This chain joins TRBV4-3 and TRBJ1-4; D is unresolved. V lost 2 bases, J lost 4 bases, and 17 bases lay in between. In germline, CDR1 is LGHNA, CDR2 YSLEER. This CDR3 spans 17 amino acids. The CDR3 loop reads CASSQSYPQENNEKLFF. The CDR3 DNA sequence: TGCGCCAGCAGCCAATCCTACCCCCAGGAAAATAATGAAAAACTGTTTTTT.

The genes are TRBV5-4 and TRBJ1-2; D is possibly TRBD1 (5 bases). The CDR3 length is 14 residues. V was shortened by 4 bases and J by 7 bases, with 17 bases between the two germline ends. Germline V lookup: CDR1 SGHNT, CDR2 YYREEE (reference sequence). Here the CDR3 DNA reads TGTGCCAGCAGCCAAGGAGGGACCTGGGGTGGCTACACCTTC. This encodes CASSQGGTWGGYTF.

The chain uses TRBV6-5 and TRBJ2-7, with D possibly TRBD1 on 6 matching bases. This CDR3 is built from 14 residues. Deletions cut 6 bases from V and 0 bases from J, with 12 bases between. Germline V gene sequence: CDR1 MNHEY, CDR2 SVGAGI. The CDR3 DNA reads as TGTGCCAGCAGCCTATACAGGGTCTCCTACGAGCAGTACTTC. Residues: CASSLYRVSYEQYF.

There are a few counts of this clone. V is TRBV21-1 and J is TRBJ2-6; the D segment call TRBD1 is taken from the table without a DNA check. TRBV21-1 is annotated as a pseudogene. The CDR3 runs 15 residues. CDR3 residues: CASSLQGSGANVLTF. The CDR3 DNA is TGTGCCAGCAGCCTACAGGGGTCTGGGGCCAACGTCCTGACTTTC.

This chain links TRBV6-5 with TRBJ1-5; 9 nucleotides line up with TRBD1. This CDR3 region has 15 residues. Germline V lookup: CDR1 MNHEY, CDR2 SVGAGI. The V gene end was trimmed by 2 bases and the J gene end by 3 bases; junction bases not matched to a gene: 2. CDR3 bases: TGTGCCAGCAGTTACGACAGGGGGGACAATCAGCCCCAGCATTTT. This translates into CASSYDRGDNQPQHF.

The chain links TRBV3-1 (or the pseudogene TRBV3-2) to TRBJ2-5; 10 bases are shared with TRBD1. This CDR3 region has 14 residues. J lost 5 bases, V lost 5 bases, and 5 bases had no gene match. The germline V gene has CDR1 LGHDT and CDR2 YNNKEL (reference sequence). The DNA for the CDR3 is TGTGCCAGCAGCGCAAGACAGGGGGCTGAGACCCAGTACTTC. Residues: CASSARQGAETQYF.

As concerns this clone: The sample contains more than one DNA sequence encoding this CDR3. The chain couples TRBV9 to TRBJ1-3; 8 positions agree with TRBD1. Unmatched junction bases numbered 6, after V lost 7 bases and J lost 0 bases. Germline CDR1 reads SGDLS; CDR2 reads YYNGEE. The CDR3 totals 15 residues. DNA for the CDR3: TGTGCCAGCTCCGGGACAGGCAACTCTGGAAACACCATATATTTT. The encoded protein is CASSGTGNSGNTIYF.

The chain joins TRBV9 to TRBJ2-1; 12 bases agree with TRBD2. This CDR3 spans 16 amino acids. Germline V gene sequence: CDR1 SGDLS, CDR2 YYNGEE. V dropped 4 bases and J dropped 7; count of bases not matched to a gene: 9. For the CDR3, the DNA is TGTGCCAGCAGCCCCCAGACTAGCGGGAGTGGGAATGAGCAGTTCTTC. Its protein product is CASSPQTSGSGNEQFF.

The count of this clone is one. This sequence joins TRBV11-2 and TRBJ2-7; 9 bases line up with TRBD1. The CDR3 extends over 16 amino acids. The trim removed 1 base at V and 1 base at J, leaving 5 bases unmatched. The germline V gene encodes CDR1 SGHAT and CDR2 FQNNGV. The CDR3, as DNA: TGTGCCAGCAGCTTAGCTGGGACAGGGTTTTCCTACGAGCAGTACTTC. It is translated as CASSLAGTGFSYEQYF.

This clone was recorded a few times. Other nucleotide sequences from this sample produce the same CDR3. The CDR3, as DNA: TGTGCCAGCAGCCAAGACAACTACGAGCAGTACTTC. This codes for CASSQDNYEQYF. The chain carries TRBV7-9 and TRBJ2-7; no definite D call. Per the germline V gene, CDR1 is SEHNR and CDR2 is FQNEAQ (reference sequence). Trimming took 5 bases from V and 3 from J, leaving 8 bases between them. This CDR3 is built from 12 residues.

V and J are TRBV11-2 and TRBJ1-1; D is undetermined. CDR3 size: 13 residues. Trimming took off 1 base at V and 4 bases at J, with 7 bases between the two ends. Germline V CDR1 and CDR2: SGHAT, FQNNGV. The CDR3 nucleotides read TGTGCCAGCAGCTTAGCGGGAGTCACTGAAGCTTTCTTT. Residues: CASSLAGVTEAFF.

The chain employs TRBV5-1 and TRBJ2-1; TRBD2 aligns across 11 bases. Trimming at V came to 4 bases and at J to 5 bases, leaving 8 bases not matched to a gene. This CDR3 contains 16 residues. Germline V CDR1 and CDR2: SGHRS, YFSETQ. CDR3 DNA sequence: TGCGCCAGCAGCCCGGGACTAGCGGCTCCACACAATGAGCAGTTCTTC. It encodes CASSPGLAAPHNEQFF.